These T cell receptor beta chains were read from a single sample in a study of blood T cell repertoires in COVID-19. The protocol was immunoSEQ multiplex PCR, while the TCRdb copy is restricted to in-frame clones and leaves out a portion. The sample has some 360,000 clones, around 87% seen once; the top ten hold about 2.1%. The sample was peripheral blood. Receptors were obtained from a woman aged 55-70 years with COVID-19, enrolled during active disease. Each CDR3 is given with its conserved first and last residue. The D gene is left open where the match is weak. The size field is filled for only some rows; it gives once, few, many or a size class.

CDR3	DNA	D	size	V	J
CASSLIKLAGGRNEQFF	TGTGCCAGCAGCTTAATAAAACTAGCGGGGGGGCGGAATGAGCAGTTCTTC	TRBD2	once	TRBV5-8	TRBJ2-1
CASSIVSGGPFNEQFF	TGTGCCAGTAGTATAGTTAGCGGGGGGCCTTTTAATGAGCAGTTCTTC	TRBD2	.	TRBV19	TRBJ2-1
CAWSVSRTSGGTESRFF	TGTGCCTGGAGTGTATCGAGGACTAGCGGGGGGACCGAAAGTAGGTTCTTC	TRBD2	.	TRBV30	TRBJ2-1
CASSDSYHTGRGETQYF	TGTGCCAGCAGTGACTCCTACCATACAGGGAGGGGAGAGACCCAGTACTTC	.	.	TRBV6-4	TRBJ2-5
CASSLEGARETQYF	TGCGCCAGCAGCTTGGAAGGGGCGCGGGAGACCCAGTACTTC	.	once	TRBV5-1	TRBJ2-5
CASRTSVGGELFF	TGTGCCAGCAGAACCTCGGTCGGCGGGGAGCTGTTTTTT	.	.	TRBV6-5	TRBJ2-2
CASGLVRGSGGTDTQYF	TGTGCTAGTGGCCTGGTTAGGGGCAGCGGGGGGACAGATACGCAGTATTTT	TRBD2	.	TRBV12-5	TRBJ2-3
CASSELPSNYGYTF	TGCGCCAGCAGCGAGTTACCAAGTAACTATGGCTACACCTTC	.	.	TRBV5-1	TRBJ1-2
CASSHSYEQYF	TGTGCCAGCAGCCACTCCTACGAGCAGTACTTC	.	.	TRBV2	TRBJ2-7
CANKTVKSPHEQYF	TGTGCCAACAAGACAGTCAAAAGCCCCCACGAGCAGTACTTC	.	once	TRBV19	TRBJ2-7
CASSYFGQGRAFF	TGTGCCAGCAGTTACTTCGGACAGGGGCGGGCTTTCTTT	TRBD1	.	TRBV6-5	TRBJ1-1
CASSPGTSGADEQFF	TGTGCCAGCAGCCCCGGGACTAGCGGGGCGGATGAGCAGTTCTTC	TRBD2	.	TRBV7-3	TRBJ2-1
CASTRLTRGEKLFF	TGTGCCAGCACGAGGCTGACCCGAGGGGAAAAACTGTTTTTT	.	.	TRBV6-5	TRBJ1-4
CASSPEGGTRETQYF	TGCGCCAGCAGCCCAGAGGGGGGGACCAGGGAGACCCAGTACTTC	.	.	TRBV4-1	TRBJ2-5
CASSLGTYPTTGELFF	TGTGCCAGCAGCTTGGGGACATACCCCACCACCGGGGAGCTGTTTTTT	.	.	TRBV11-2	TRBJ2-2
CASSQRAGGSGNTEAFF	TGTGCCAGCAGCCAACGGGCAGGGGGTAGTGGGAACACTGAAGCTTTCTTT	TRBD1	.	TRBV16	TRBJ1-1
CASNYPTQGGNSPLHF	TGTGCCAGCAATTACCCAACTCAGGGAGGCAATTCACCCCTCCACTTT	.	.	TRBV28	TRBJ1-6
CASSGGQVPYGYTF	TGTGCCAGCAGCGGCGGACAGGTACCCTATGGCTACACCTTC	TRBD1	.	TRBV5-4	TRBJ1-2
CASSTSRGRTYEQYF	TGTGCCAGCAGTACCTCCCGGGGAAGGACCTACGAGCAGTACTTC	.	.	TRBV7-9	TRBJ2-7
CASSATGTSTDTQYF	TGCGCCAGCAGCGCGACAGGGACTAGCACAGATACGCAGTATTTT	.	.	TRBV5-1	TRBJ2-3
CASSSRGADTQYF	TGTGCCAGCTCTTCCAGGGGAGCAGATACGCAGTATTTT	.	.	TRBV11-3	TRBJ2-3
CASRLRDSYNEQFF	TGTGCCAGCAGGCTACGGGACAGTTACAATGAGCAGTTCTTC	TRBD1	.	TRBV2	TRBJ2-1
CASSLTRAYEQYF	TGTGCCAGCAGCTTAACCAGGGCCTACGAGCAGTACTTC	.	.	TRBV7-3	TRBJ2-7
CATSRESAGGQPQHF	TGTGCCACCAGCAGAGAGTCGGCAGGGGGTCAGCCCCAGCATTTT	TRBD1	.	TRBV15	TRBJ1-5
CASSLPGGWIPGAFF	TGTGCCAGCAGTCTCCCTGGGGGGTGGATCCCCGGAGCTTTCTTT	.	.	TRBV2	TRBJ1-1
CASSDRGIGYTF	TGTGCCAGCAGCGACAGGGGGATCGGCTACACCTTC	TRBD1	.	TRBV11-1	TRBJ1-2
CASRLTGTYEQYF	TGTGCCAGCAGATTGACAGGGACCTACGAGCAGTACTTC	TRBD1	.	TRBV12-3/TRBV12-4	TRBJ2-7
CASNAQGRDYGYTF	TGTGCCAGCAATGCACAGGGGAGAGACTATGGCTACACCTTC	TRBD1	few	TRBV6-5	TRBJ1-2
CATSQRTGQTYEQYF	TGTGCCACCTCTCAGCGCACGGGACAGACCTACGAGCAGTACTTC	TRBD1	.	TRBV5-5	TRBJ2-7
CASRPDSPRAYTF	TGTGCCAGCAGGCCCGACAGCCCCCGTGCCTACACCTTC	.	.	TRBV11-2	TRBJ1-2
CASMLETYEQYF	TGTGCCAGCATGTTAGAGACCTACGAGCAGTACTTC	.	.	TRBV2	TRBJ2-7
CASSEGQASSYEQYF	TGTGCCAGCAGCGAAGGCCAGGCCAGCTCCTACGAGCAGTACTTC	.	.	TRBV9	TRBJ2-7
CASRTDLNTEAFF	TGTGCCAGTAGGACAGACCTGAACACTGAAGCTTTCTTT	.	.	TRBV19	TRBJ1-1
CASSTRQTGSPLHF	TGTGCCAGCAGCACAAGACAGACGGGTTCACCCCTCCACTTT	.	.	TRBV11-2	TRBJ1-6
CATSDPTSGGAFGELFF	TGTGCCACCAGTGACCCGACTAGCGGGGGGGCGTTCGGGGAGCTGTTTTTT	TRBD2	.	TRBV24-1	TRBJ2-2
CASSPELDTEAFF	TGTGCCAGCAGCCCGGAGTTGGACACTGAAGCTTTCTTT	.	.	TRBV12-3/TRBV12-4	TRBJ1-1